A single sample gave rise to the 4 T cell receptor beta chains below, sequenced in a study of blood T cell repertoires in COVID-19. Method: immunoSEQ multiplex PCR; TCRdb's copy keeps in-frame clones and lacks some. The sample holds hundreds of thousands of clones, 86% seen once. The material sequenced was PBMCs or T cells enriched from blood (not recorded which). The receptors derive from a woman aged 50 to 60 who had recovered from COVID-19.

This clone was counted once. V gene TRBV5-4 combines with J gene TRBJ2-7; 13 nucleotides align to TRBD2. The germline CDR1 and CDR2 sequences are SGHNT and YYREEE (reference sequence). J was trimmed by 6 bases and V by 3 bases; bases with no gene match: 9. This CDR3 comprises 16 residues. CDR3 in DNA: TGTGCCAGCAGCTCCTCCGGGACTAGCGGGGATACCGAGCAGTACTTC. It yields the protein CASSSSGTSGDTEQYF.

The chain carries TRBV28 and TRBJ1-6; possibly TRBD1 for D (5 bases). The CDR3 contains 16 residues. CDR1 is MDHEN, CDR2 SYDVKM, per germline. V was trimmed by 8 bases and J by 0 bases, leaving 14 bases between them. This CDR3 reads CASARGGGSYNSPLHF. The DNA for the CDR3 is TGTGCCAGCGCGAGAGGCGGGGGCTCCTATAATTCACCCCTCCACTTT. The whole variable domain, remainder taken from reference TRBV28 and TRBJ1-6, is DVKVTQSSRYLVKRTGEKVFLECVQDMDHENMFWYRQDPGLGLRLIYFSYDVKMKEKGDIPEGYSVSREKKERFSLILESASTNQTSMYLCASARGGGSYNSPLHFGNGTRLTVT.

The V and J genes are TRBV6-5 and TRBJ1-5; 7 nucleotides match TRBD1. CDR3 length equals 16 residues. V shed 4 bases, J shed 4 bases, and the junction held 10 bases outside the gene matches. Germline loops: CDR1 MNHEY, CDR2 SVGAGI. CDR3: CASSSTGTGVNQPQHF. The CDR3 DNA is TGTGCCAGCAGTTCAACCGGAACAGGGGTGAATCAGCCCCAGCATTTT.

This chain uses TRBV27 with TRBJ2-3, with TRBD2 matching 8 bases. The germline V gene has CDR1 MNHEY and CDR2 SMNVEV (reference sequence). The length of the CDR3 is 16 residues. The trim removed 5 bases at V and 2 bases at J, leaving 9 bases unmatched. The CDR3 DNA sequence: TGTGCCAGCAGTCCCTCGGGGGGGGACCACACAGATACGCAGTATTTT. It encodes CASSPSGGDHTDTQYF.